Each of the 13 T cell receptor beta chains below was sequenced from the same sample in a study of T cells in Graves' hyperthyroidism and ophthalmopathy. RNA transcripts provided the source from which TCR beta CDR3 regions were amplified. TCR CDR3 regions were first amplified by RT-PCR with HTBI primers. MiXCR was run by TCRdb on the multiplex PCR reads, yielding one entry per CDR3 protein. Of hundreds of thousands of distinct CDR3 sequences in the sample, just over 35% are singletons; the top ten hold roughly 30%. Sequencing was performed on blood. These receptors all stem from a woman between 35 and 50 years old with Graves' hyperthyroidism.

This clonotype was found many times. The chain is built from TRBV14 and TRBJ2-7, with D perhaps TRBD2 (5 bases). In germline, CDR1 is SGHDN, CDR2 FVKESK. V shed 5 bases and J shed 12 bases, with 14 bases lying between them. The length of the CDR3 is 11 residues. The CDR3 loop reads CASSFNEGLYF. The CDR3 nucleotides read TGTGCCAGCAGCTTCAATGAAGGACTGTACTTC.

This clonotype was recorded many times. The V call is TRBV2, the J call TRBJ2-7, with no clear D. Germline CDR1 and CDR2: SNHLY and FYNNEI. V lost 7 bases, J lost 4 bases, and 8 bases lay in between. The CDR3 runs to 11 residues. The CDR3 nucleotides are TGTGCCAGCACATTCCTTTACGAGCAGTACTTC. This encodes CASTFLYEQYF.

Remarks on this clonotype: The junction departs from germline at one end; a sequencing error may be responsible. The chain uses TRBV7-9 and TRBJ1-4; possible D gene TRBD1, 6 bases. Germline assignment: CDR1 SEHNR and CDR2 FQNEAQ (reference sequence). The length of the CDR3 is 13 residues. The CDR3 nucleotides are TGTACCAGCAGCCCCGACGACAGGGAAAAACTGTTTTTT. Residues: CTSSPDDREKLFF. The full variable domain, in which reference TRBV7-9 and TRBJ1-4 provide the parts outside the CDR3, is DTGVSQNPRHKITKRGQNVTFRCDPISEHNRLYWYRQTLGQGPEFLTYFQNEAQLEKSRLLSDRFSAERPKGSFSTLEIQRTEQGDSAMYLCTSSPDDREKLFFGSGTQLSVL.

The rearrangement joins TRBV3-1 to TRBJ1-1; D is unclear. CDR1 is LGHDT, CDR2 YNNKEL, per germline (reference sequence). V was pared by 3 bases and J by 1 base, with 9 bases between. The CDR3 loop spans 14 amino acids. CDR3 bases: TGTGCCAGCAGCCATCGGAAAGAGAACACTGAAGCTTTCTTT. Protein sequence: CASSHRKENTEAFF.

This clonotype was seen only a few times. Here the CDR3 DNA reads TGCAGTGCTAGGTTGAGGGGTGGGACTAGCAGCGCCGGGGAGCTGTTTTTT. It specifies CSARLRGGTSSAGELFF. The V call is TRBV20-1, the J call TRBJ2-2, with TRBD2 identical over 9 bases. Trimming took 3 bases from V and 6 from J; bases not matched to a gene: 14. The length of the CDR3 is 17 residues. Germline CDR1 and CDR2: DFQATT and SNEGSKA (reference sequence).

Ten or more counts support this clonotype. The genes are TRBV19 and TRBJ1-1; perhaps TRBD1 as D (5 bases). CDR3 length: 14 residues. In germline, CDR1 is LNHDA, CDR2 SQIVND (reference sequence). The V and J ends lost 4 bases and 0 bases respectively, with 9 bases between them. DNA for the CDR3: TGTGCCAGTAGTAGAGAGACAGTGAACACTGAAGCTTTCTTT. It specifies CASSRETVNTEAFF. Full variable domain (outside the CDR3, taken from reference TRBV19 and TRBJ1-1): DGGITQSPKYLFRKEGQNVTLSCEQNLNHDAMYWYRQDPGQGLRLIYYSQIVNDFQKGDIAEGYSVSREKKESFPLTVTSAQKNPTAFYLCASSRETVNTEAFFGQGTRLTVV.

A remark on this clonotype: One end of the junction does not line up with germline, which may come from a read error. The chain has TRBV7-2 and TRBJ2-3, with D perhaps assigned TRBD1 or TRBD2 (5 bases each). This CDR3 region has 16 residues. The germline V gene has CDR1 SGHTA and CDR2 FQGNSA. In nucleotides, the CDR3 is TGTGCCAGCAGTTTAGCGCTTGGGGCGAACACAGATACGCAGTATTTT. This sequence encodes CASSLALGANTDTQYF.

This clonotype was found a few times. The chain has TRBV15 and TRBJ2-6; D gene unclear. Trimming pared 1 base from V and 4 bases from J, leaving 11 bases between. From germline, CDR1 is LNHNV and CDR2 YYDKDF (reference sequence). The CDR3 length is 16 residues. DNA of the CDR3: TGTGCCACCAGCAGAGTTGGGGTGCAGGGGGCCAACGTCCTGACTTTC. This translates into CATSRVGVQGANVLTF.

This chain uses TRBV10-2 with TRBJ1-4, with TRBD1 matching 9 bases. There are 18 residues in the CDR3. Germline V gene data show CDR1 as WSHSY and CDR2 as SAAADI. V lost 0 bases, J lost 4 bases, and 9 bases stayed unmatched. This chain's CDR3 is CASSESSTGGINNEKLFF. In nucleotides, the CDR3 is TGCGCCAGCAGTGAGTCCTCGACAGGGGGGATCAATAATGAAAAACTGTTTTTT.

This chain links TRBV6-5 with TRBJ1-1, with D unclear. Germline values: CDR1 MNHEY, CDR2 SVGAGI. The germline V and J ends were trimmed by 0 bases and 6 bases, with 20 bases remaining between them. The CDR3 has 17 residues. CDR3 in DNA: TGTGCCAGCAGTTACTCGATTCTGAGGGCCGGGAGCGCTGAAGCTTTCTTT. It encodes CASSYSILRAGSAEAFF.

This clonotype was picked up a small number of times. The genes are TRBV5-4 and TRBJ1-3; TRBD1 matches at 8 bases. Losses at the gene ends were 4 bases for V and 2 bases for J; bases not matched to a gene: 8. Germline V CDR1 and CDR2: SGHNT, YYREEE (reference sequence). The CDR3 length is 16 residues. CDR3 amino acids: CASSRDRFQTGNTIYF. DNA of the CDR3: TGTGCCAGCAGCAGGGACAGGTTCCAGACTGGAAACACCATATATTTT.

The chain joins TRBV15 to TRBJ2-7; D gene ambiguous. The CDR3 is 12 residues long. Germline V gene data show CDR1 as LNHNV and CDR2 as YYDKDF (reference sequence). The ends were cut back, 0 bases at V and 7 bases at J, with 7 bases in the middle. The CDR3 DNA reads TGTGCCACCAGCAGAGACTACAATGAGCAGTACTTC. This codes for CATSRDYNEQYF.

This chain connects TRBV4-3 to TRBJ1-1; D gene unclear. The CDR3 is made up of 15 amino acids. The ends were cut back, 0 bases at V and 0 bases at J, with 8 bases in the middle. Germline V lookup: CDR1 LGHNA, CDR2 YSLEER. The chain's CDR3 is CASSQEEALNTEAFF. The DNA for the CDR3 is TGCGCCAGCAGCCAAGAAGAGGCCTTGAACACTGAAGCTTTCTTT.